This is a list of T cell receptor beta chains from one sample in a study of identical twins. In TCRdb, the 5' RACE reads were re-called with MiXCR into one record per CDR3 protein. The data hold 250,000 to 350,000 distinct CDR3 sequences, with less than 9% observed a single time. The sample also formed part of further work on yellow fever vaccine responses in identical twins.

Specimen: memory (CD45RO+) T cells sorted from blood. The origin of the receptors is a woman between 18 and 30 years old in good health. Each CDR3 is given without its conserved first and last residue. Each record gives: V gene, clone size, D gene, J gene, CDR3 protein. A D gene is named only where the DNA matches it firmly. Clone sizes are given selectively: once, few, many, or a class where the clone is expanded.

TRBV7-9,many,.,TRBJ2-7,ASSRDRPYEQY
TRBV10-3,many,.,TRBJ1-2,AISQPWDGYT
TRBV4-1,many,TRBD2,TRBJ2-7,ASSQDAYLSGSAEQY
TRBV6-1,.,.,TRBJ2-2,ASSEEETGELF
TRBV5-1,.,.,TRBJ2-6,ASSASGANVLT
TRBV15,few,.,TRBJ2-1,ATSRYAGVNEQF
TRBV4-1,many,TRBD2,TRBJ2-2,ASSHGGGALNTGELF
TRBV28,.,.,TRBJ1-4,ASSRSGLPGEKLF
TRBV27,many,.,TRBJ2-2,ASSQRLITGELF
TRBV9,.,.,TRBJ2-1,ASSPGVRNEQF
TRBV11-2,many,TRBD2,TRBJ2-1,ASSLERGGGLAGGYYQF
TRBV4-1,many,TRBD2,TRBJ2-3,ASSQEVIAGGQDTQY
TRBV4-1,.,TRBD2,TRBJ2-5,ASSQVLAVQETQY
TRBV6-1,many,.,TRBJ1-1,ASRTGTENTEAF
TRBV12-3/TRBV12-4,many,.,TRBJ1-1,ASSPAPMNAEAF
TRBV24-1,.,.,TRBJ2-3,ATSDFSSTDTQY
TRBV5-6,.,.,TRBJ1-3,ASRERASGNTIY
TRBV2,.,.,TRBJ2-2,ASRDSGTGELF
TRBV5-1,few,.,TRBJ1-4,ASTSGGANNEKLF
TRBV10-3,many,.,TRBJ1-1,AISESSTGSAEAF
TRBV12-3/TRBV12-4,few,.,TRBJ1-1,ASSFSGSTEAF
TRBV27,many,TRBD1,TRBJ1-6,ASSLRGTGDNSPLH
TRBV6-1,many,.,TRBJ2-3,ASSEVARVTDTQY
TRBV5-4,.,.,TRBJ1-1,ASSLDLPTEAF
TRBV12-3/TRBV12-4,few,.,TRBJ1-1,ASNPGGSTEAF
TRBV5-4,few,.,TRBJ2-7,ASSLPGSEQY
TRBV7-2,.,TRBD1,TRBJ1-6,ASSLVGTGLNSPLH
TRBV7-6,many,.,TRBJ2-1,ASSLVLDEQF
TRBV5-1,few,TRBD1,TRBJ2-1,ASSVLDRGRDNEQF
TRBV7-2,many,.,TRBJ1-2,ASSPGPNYGYT
TRBV11-1,few,TRBD2,TRBJ2-1,ASSLLFSGWDSYNEQF
TRBV24-1,.,.,TRBJ2-1,ATSDLFDSNNEQF
TRBV12-3/TRBV12-4,.,.,TRBJ1-6,ASSRQEGNSPLH
TRBV4-2,many,.,TRBJ2-1,ASSQGGKTYNEQF
TRBV7-2,few,TRBD1,TRBJ1-1,ASSLERGRFF
TRBV7-9,.,.,TRBJ2-7,ASSPAATSYEQY
TRBV27,many,.,TRBJ2-7,ATFSYEQY
TRBV28,many,.,TRBJ2-2,ASSLQGLFGGELF
TRBV3-1,many,.,TRBJ1-4,ASSHLPGRDEKLF
TRBV6-1,.,.,TRBJ2-1,ASSEAGGAYNEQF